What follows are 11 T cell receptor beta chains derived from one specimen sequenced in a study of blood T cell repertoires in COVID-19. The repertoire was sequenced with immunoSEQ multiplex PCR; TCRdb's copy has only in-frame clones and lacks some. The sample yields 80,000 to 100,000 clones, 60% to 85% seen once. The sequenced material came from peripheral blood. These receptors all come from a human donor in a cohort sampled during active COVID-19.

The chain joins TRBV4-3 to TRBJ2-7; TRBD2 agrees at 11 bases. The CDR3 length is 16 residues. The germline V gene encodes CDR1 LGHNA and CDR2 YSLEER. With 2 bases clipped from V and 2 bases from J, the junction kept 5 bases outside the gene matches. The CDR3 region is CASSQRLAGCPYEQYV. CDR3 sequence (DNA): TGCGCCAGCAGCCAAAGACTAGCGGGATGCCCCTACGAGCAGTACGTC.

V is TRBV4-3 and J is TRBJ1-1, with 10 nucleotides matching TRBD1. This CDR3 spans 17 amino acids. V was pared by 0 bases and J by 3 bases, with 7 bases of the junction left unmatched. CDR1 and CDR2 from the germline V gene are LGHNA and YSLEER. The CDR3 here is CASSQDRVGQGDTEAFF. CDR3 bases: TGCGCCAGCAGCCAAGATCGCGTAGGACAGGGGGACACTGAAGCTTTCTTT.

The CDR3 is CASSSSPLSGQGIYEQYF. CDR3 bases: TGTGCCAGCAGTTCATCTCCACTTAGTGGACAGGGGATCTACGAGCAGTACTTC. This rearrangement joins TRBV28 to TRBJ2-7, with 9 bases matching TRBD1. The CDR3 has 18 residues. The V gene end was trimmed by 4 bases and the J gene end by 3 bases; junction bases not matched to a gene: 16. Germline-derived CDR1 and CDR2 are MDHEN and SYDVKM.

V is TRBV28 and J is TRBJ2-6; D is perhaps TRBD1 (6 bases). Trimming stripped 6 bases from V and 2 bases from J, with 23 bases between. Germline V gives CDR1 MDHEN, CDR2 SYDVKM. The CDR3 is 19 amino acids. The CDR3 DNA reads TGTGCCAGCAGCCTCATTTTAGCCCAGGGGCGGCCTGGGGCCAACGTCCTGACTTTC. Translation gives CASSLILAQGRPGANVLTF. Combining the CDR3 with reference TRBV28 and TRBJ2-6 gives the whole variable domain DVKVTQSSRYLVKRTGEKVFLECVQDMDHENMFWYRQDPGLGLRLIYFSYDVKMKEKGDIPEGYSVSREKKERFSLILESASTNQTSMYLCASSLILAQGRPGANVLTFGAGSRLTVL.

This sequence joins TRBV6-2 or TRBV6-3 and TRBJ2-2; the match to TRBD2 covers 15 bases. The CDR3 consists of 17 residues. Germline values: CDR1 MNHEY, CDR2 SVGEGT. V dropped 6 bases and J dropped 7; count of bases not matched to a gene: 9. The CDR3 loop reads CASSAGLAGGPSGELFF. The CDR3 nucleotides are TGTGCCAGCAGCGCCGGACTAGCGGGAGGGCCGAGCGGGGAGCTGTTTTTT.

J is TRBJ2-6 and V is TRBV4-1, with unresolved D. Germline V CDR1 and CDR2: MGHRA, YSYEKL. Trimming stripped 7 bases from V and 2 bases from J, with 18 bases between. The CDR3 runs 17 residues. CDR3 coding DNA: TGCGCCAGCACCCAGGCCCCCACAGAGACTGGGGCCAACGTCCTGACTTTC. Amino acids: CASTQAPTETGANVLTF.

In its sample, this clone was seen once. V and J are TRBV7-3 and TRBJ2-1; possible D gene TRBD1, 5 bases. CDR3 length: 13 amino acids. Trimming left V 3 bases short and J 5 bases short, with 8 bases between. Germline-derived CDR1 and CDR2 are SGHTA and FQGTGA. This CDR3 reads CASSFTGDNEQFF. The DNA for the CDR3 is TGTGCCAGCAGCTTTACAGGTGACAATGAGCAGTTCTTC.

The chain carries TRBV10-3 and TRBJ1-2, with 8 bases fitting TRBD1. The V gene's germline CDR1 is ENHRY and CDR2 SYGVKD. The CDR3 consists of 16 residues. Unmatched junction bases numbered 13, after V lost 3 bases and J lost 7 bases. The CDR3 DNA is TGTGCCATCAGTGATGCGATGAGGACAGGGTTTGGTGGCTACACCTTC. It translates to CAISDAMRTGFGGYTF.

The chain carries TRBV28 and TRBJ2-7, with D possibly being TRBD2 (6 bases). The germline V gene encodes CDR1 MDHEN and CDR2 SYDVKM. This CDR3 has 13 amino acids. Trimming stripped 3 bases from V and 5 bases from J, with 11 bases between. As DNA, the CDR3 is TGTGCCAGCAGTTTGGGGGACTGGGACGAGCAGTACGTC. Encoded protein: CASSLGDWDEQYV.

Only a few counts were recorded for this clone. V usage is TRBV30 and J usage is TRBJ2-1; no reliable D call. V was pared by 7 bases and J by 3 bases, with 13 bases between. CDR1 is GTSNPN and CDR2 is SVGIG in the germline V gene (reference sequence). The length of the CDR3 is 13 residues. The CDR3 DNA sequence: TGTGCCTTTTACCGAGGATACTACAATGAGCAGTTCTTC. Its translation: CAFYRGYYNEQFF.

This clone came up once. This chain connects TRBV1 to TRBJ1-6; the table's D call TRBD1 went unverified against the DNA. TRBV1 is reported as a pseudogene. This CDR3 spans 16 amino acids. CDR3: CTSSPRDRGRKSPLHF. In DNA, the CDR3 is TGCACCAGCAGCCCTAGGGACAGGGGAAGAAAGTCACCCCTCCACTTT.